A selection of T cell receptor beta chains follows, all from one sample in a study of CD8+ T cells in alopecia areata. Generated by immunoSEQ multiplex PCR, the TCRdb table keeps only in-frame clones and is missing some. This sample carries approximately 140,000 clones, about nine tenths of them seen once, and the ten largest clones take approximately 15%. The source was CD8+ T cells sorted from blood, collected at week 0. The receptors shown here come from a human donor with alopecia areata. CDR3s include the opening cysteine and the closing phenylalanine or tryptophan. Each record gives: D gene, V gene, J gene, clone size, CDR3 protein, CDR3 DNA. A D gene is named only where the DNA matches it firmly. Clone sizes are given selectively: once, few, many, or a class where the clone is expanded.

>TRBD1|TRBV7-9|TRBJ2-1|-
CASSLLSPGQGPYNEQFF
TGTGCCAGCAGCTTATTATCACCGGGACAGGGACCCTACAATGAGCAGTTCTTC
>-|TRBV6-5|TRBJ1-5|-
CASSYSGIGQPQHF
TGTGCCAGCAGTTATTCGGGGATTGGTCAGCCCCAGCATTTT
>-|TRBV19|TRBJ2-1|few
CASSIMGVPDEQFF
TGTGCCAGTAGTATAATGGGGGTGCCGGATGAGCAGTTCTTC
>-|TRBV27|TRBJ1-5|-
CASSVRGVQPQHF
TGTGCCAGCAGTGTCAGGGGAGTTCAGCCCCAGCATTTT
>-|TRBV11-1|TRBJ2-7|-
CASSPKQGAYEQYF
TGTGCCAGCAGCCCCAAACAGGGAGCCTACGAGCAGTACTTC
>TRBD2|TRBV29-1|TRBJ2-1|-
CSVEGLAGEGYNEQFF
TGCAGCGTCGAGGGACTAGCGGGAGAGGGGTACAATGAGCAGTTCTTC
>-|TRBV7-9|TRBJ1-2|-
CASSLAGDGYTF
TGTGCCAGCAGCTTAGCAGGCGATGGCTACACCTTC
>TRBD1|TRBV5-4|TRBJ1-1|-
CASSPTGLNTEAFF
TGTGCCAGCAGCCCGACAGGGCTCAACACTGAAGCTTTCTTT
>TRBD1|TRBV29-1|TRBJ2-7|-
CSVEILQGAVEQYF
TGCAGCGTTGAGATTTTACAGGGGGCGGTCGAGCAGTACTTC
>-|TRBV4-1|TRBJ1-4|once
CASTPYGEKLFF
TGCGCCAGCACCCCGTATGGTGAAAAACTGTTTTTT
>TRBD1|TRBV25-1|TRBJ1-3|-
CASTPEGARSGNTIYF
TGTGCCAGCACACCAGAGGGGGCGAGGTCTGGAAACACCATATATTTT
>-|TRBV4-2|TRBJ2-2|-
CASSHPPDIYRGPNTGELFF
TGTGCCAGCAGCCACCCTCCTGACATCTACAGAGGACCCAACACCGGGGAGCTGTTTTTT
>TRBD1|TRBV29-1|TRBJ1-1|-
CSGAGQGNTEAFF
TGCAGCGGGGCGGGACAGGGGAACACTGAAGCTTTCTTT